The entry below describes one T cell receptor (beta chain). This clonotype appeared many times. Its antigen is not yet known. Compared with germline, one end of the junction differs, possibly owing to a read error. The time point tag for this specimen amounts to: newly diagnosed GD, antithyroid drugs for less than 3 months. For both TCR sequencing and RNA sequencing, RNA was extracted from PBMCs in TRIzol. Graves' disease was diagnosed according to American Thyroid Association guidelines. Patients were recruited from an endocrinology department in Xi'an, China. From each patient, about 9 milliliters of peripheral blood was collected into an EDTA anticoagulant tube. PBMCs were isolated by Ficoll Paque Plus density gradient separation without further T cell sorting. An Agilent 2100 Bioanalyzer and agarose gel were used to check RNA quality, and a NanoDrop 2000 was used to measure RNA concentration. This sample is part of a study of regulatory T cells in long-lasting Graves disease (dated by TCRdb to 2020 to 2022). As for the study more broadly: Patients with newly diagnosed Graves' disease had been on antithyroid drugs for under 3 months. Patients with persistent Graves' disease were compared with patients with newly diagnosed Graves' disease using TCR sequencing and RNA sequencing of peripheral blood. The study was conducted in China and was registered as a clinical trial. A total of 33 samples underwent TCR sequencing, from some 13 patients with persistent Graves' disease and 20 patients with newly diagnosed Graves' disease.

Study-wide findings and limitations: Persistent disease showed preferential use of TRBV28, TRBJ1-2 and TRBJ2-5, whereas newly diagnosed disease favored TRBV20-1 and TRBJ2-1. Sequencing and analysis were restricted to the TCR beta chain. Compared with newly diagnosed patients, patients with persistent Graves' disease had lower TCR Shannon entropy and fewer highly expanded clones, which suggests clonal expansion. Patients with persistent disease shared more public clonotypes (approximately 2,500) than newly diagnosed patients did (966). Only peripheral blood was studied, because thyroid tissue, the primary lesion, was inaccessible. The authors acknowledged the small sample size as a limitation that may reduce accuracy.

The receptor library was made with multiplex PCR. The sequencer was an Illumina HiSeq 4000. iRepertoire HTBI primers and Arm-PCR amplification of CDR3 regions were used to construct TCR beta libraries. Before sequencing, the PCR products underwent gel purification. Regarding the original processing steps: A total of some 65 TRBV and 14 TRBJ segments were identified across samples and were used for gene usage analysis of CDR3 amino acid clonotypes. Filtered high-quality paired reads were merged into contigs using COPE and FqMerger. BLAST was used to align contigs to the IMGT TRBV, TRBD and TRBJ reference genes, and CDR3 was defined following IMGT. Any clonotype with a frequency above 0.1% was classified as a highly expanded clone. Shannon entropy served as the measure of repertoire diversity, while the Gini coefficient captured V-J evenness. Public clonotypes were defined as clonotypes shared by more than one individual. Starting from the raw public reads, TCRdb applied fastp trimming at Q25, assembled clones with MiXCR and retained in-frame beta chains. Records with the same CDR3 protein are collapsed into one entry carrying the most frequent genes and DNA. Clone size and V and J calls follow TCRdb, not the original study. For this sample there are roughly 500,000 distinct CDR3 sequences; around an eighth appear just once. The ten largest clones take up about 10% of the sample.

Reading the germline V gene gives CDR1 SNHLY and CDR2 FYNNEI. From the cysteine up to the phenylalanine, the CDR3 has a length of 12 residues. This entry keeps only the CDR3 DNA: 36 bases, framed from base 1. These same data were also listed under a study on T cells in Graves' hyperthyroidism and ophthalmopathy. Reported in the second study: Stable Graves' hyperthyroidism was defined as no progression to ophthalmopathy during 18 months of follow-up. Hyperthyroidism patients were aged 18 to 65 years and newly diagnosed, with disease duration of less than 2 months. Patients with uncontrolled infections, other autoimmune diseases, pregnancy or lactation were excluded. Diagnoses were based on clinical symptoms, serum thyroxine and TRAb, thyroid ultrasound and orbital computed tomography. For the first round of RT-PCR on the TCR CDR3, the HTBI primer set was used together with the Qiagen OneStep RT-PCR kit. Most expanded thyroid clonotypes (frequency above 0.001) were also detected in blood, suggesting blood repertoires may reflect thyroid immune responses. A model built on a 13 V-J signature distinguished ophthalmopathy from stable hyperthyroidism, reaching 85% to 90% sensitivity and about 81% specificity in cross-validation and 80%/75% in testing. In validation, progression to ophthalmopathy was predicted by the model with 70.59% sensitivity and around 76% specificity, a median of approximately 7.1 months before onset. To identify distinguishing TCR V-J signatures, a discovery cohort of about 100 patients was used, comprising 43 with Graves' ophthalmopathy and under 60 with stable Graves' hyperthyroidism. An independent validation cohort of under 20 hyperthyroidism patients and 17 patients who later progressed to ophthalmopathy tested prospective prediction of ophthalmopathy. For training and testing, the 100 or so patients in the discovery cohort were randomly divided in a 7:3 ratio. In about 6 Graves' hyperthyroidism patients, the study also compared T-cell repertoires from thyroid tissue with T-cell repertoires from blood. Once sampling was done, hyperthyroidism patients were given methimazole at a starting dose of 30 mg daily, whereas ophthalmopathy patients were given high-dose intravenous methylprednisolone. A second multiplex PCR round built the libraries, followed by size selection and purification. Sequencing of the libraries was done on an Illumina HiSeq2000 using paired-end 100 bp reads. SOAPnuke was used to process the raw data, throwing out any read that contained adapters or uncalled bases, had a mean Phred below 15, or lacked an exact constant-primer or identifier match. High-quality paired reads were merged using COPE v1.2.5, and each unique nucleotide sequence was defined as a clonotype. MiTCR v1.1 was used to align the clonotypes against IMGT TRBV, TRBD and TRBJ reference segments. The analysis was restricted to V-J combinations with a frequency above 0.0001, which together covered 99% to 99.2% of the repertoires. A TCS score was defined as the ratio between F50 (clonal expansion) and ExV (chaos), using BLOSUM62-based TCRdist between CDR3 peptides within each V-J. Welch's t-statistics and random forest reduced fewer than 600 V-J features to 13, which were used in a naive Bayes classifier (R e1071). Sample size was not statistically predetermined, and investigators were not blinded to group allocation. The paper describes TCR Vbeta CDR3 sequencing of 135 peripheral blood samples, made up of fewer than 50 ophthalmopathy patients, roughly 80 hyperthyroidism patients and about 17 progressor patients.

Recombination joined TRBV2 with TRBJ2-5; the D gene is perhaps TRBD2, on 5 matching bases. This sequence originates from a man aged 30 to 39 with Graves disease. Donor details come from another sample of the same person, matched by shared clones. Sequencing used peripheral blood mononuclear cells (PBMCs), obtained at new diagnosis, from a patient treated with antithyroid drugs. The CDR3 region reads CASSEAGSVLEF. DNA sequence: TGTGCCAGCAGTGAAGCAGGGAGTGTCCTGGAGTTC.